Listed here is a single T cell receptor beta chain. Its antigen is currently unknown. The intended depth for sequencing was 1 in 200,000 to 1 in 1 million T cells. Data came from immunoSEQ multiplex PCR; TCRdb stores just in-frame clones and leaves some out. Seen here are 150,000 or so clones, roughly 84% observed once, and the top ten hold approximately 2.9%. The data are from a study of cytotoxic CD8 clonotypes in ibrutinib-treated CLL. Study outcomes and limitations: Clonotypes that were public were uncommon, and they contracted or stayed stable on treatment.

The CDR3 has 14 residues. Unmatched junction bases numbered 3, after V lost 2 bases and J lost 7 bases. CDR1 SGHTA and CDR2 FQGNSA come from the germline V gene. The chain carries TRBV7-2 and TRBJ2-1; the match to TRBD2 covers 9 bases. The TCR sequence derives from a human donor with chronic lymphocytic leukemia. This sample comprised PBMCs, obtained at disease progression, from a patient treated with ibrutinib. CDR3 sequence (DNA): TGTGCCAGCAGCTTATCTAGCGGGATTAATGAGCAGTTCTTC. Its protein product is CASSLSSGINEQFF.